This is a list of T cell receptor beta chains from one sample in a study of blood T cell repertoires in COVID-19. The assay was immunoSEQ multiplex PCR, and TCRdb's table has in-frame clones only and misses some. The sample yields 150,000 or so clones, around 90% seen once. Sequencing used peripheral blood. Receptors originate from a woman in her 50s with acute or convalescent COVID-19. Both conserved end residues are part of each CDR3. A D gene is named only where the DNA matches it firmly. Size is stated for part of the rows, as once, few or many counts, or as a class when the clone is expanded.

clone size: .
J gene: TRBJ2-2
D gene: .
V gene: TRBV7-8
CDR3 DNA: TGTGCCAGCAGTTTCTCTAGCGGGGAGCTGTTTTTT
CDR3 protein: CASSFSSGELFF

clone size: .
J gene: TRBJ2-1
D gene: TRBD2
V gene: TRBV7-9
CDR3 DNA: TGTGCCAGCAGCTTTCTCGGGAGTAGCGGGGGGGCTTATGAGCAGTTCTTC
CDR3 protein: CASSFLGSSGGAYEQFF

clone size: .
J gene: TRBJ2-5
D gene: TRBD2
V gene: TRBV6-1
CDR3 DNA: TGTGCCAGCAGTGAAGCCCTAGCGGGAGGCCAAGAGACCCAGTACTTC
CDR3 protein: CASSEALAGGQETQYF

clone size: .
J gene: TRBJ2-2
D gene: .
V gene: TRBV12-3/TRBV12-4
CDR3 DNA: TGTGCCAGCAGTCTCCAGGGAATCGGGGAGCTGTTTTTT
CDR3 protein: CASSLQGIGELFF

clone size: .
J gene: TRBJ1-1
D gene: .
V gene: TRBV5-6
CDR3 DNA: TGTGCCAGCAGCTTGGGGGCCGGACAGAACACTGAAGCTTTCTTT
CDR3 protein: CASSLGAGQNTEAFF

clone size: .
J gene: TRBJ1-1
D gene: .
V gene: TRBV19
CDR3 DNA: TGTGCCAGTAGTAGAGGAGGAGCCAACACTGAAGCTTTCTTT
CDR3 protein: CASSRGGANTEAFF

clone size: few
J gene: TRBJ1-5
D gene: TRBD1
V gene: TRBV6-2/TRBV6-3
CDR3 DNA: TGTGCCAGCAGTCGGGACAGCGAGGAGCCCCAGCATTTT
CDR3 protein: CASSRDSEEPQHF

clone size: .
J gene: TRBJ1-2
D gene: .
V gene: TRBV6-5
CDR3 DNA: TGTGCCAGCAGTTTGAGACAGGTCTGGGGAAACTATGGCTACACCTTC
CDR3 protein: CASSLRQVWGNYGYTF

clone size: .
J gene: TRBJ1-1
D gene: TRBD1
V gene: TRBV5-4
CDR3 DNA: TGTGCCAGCAGCTTGGACAGGGGGCTGGGCACTGAAGCTTTCTTT
CDR3 protein: CASSLDRGLGTEAFF

clone size: .
J gene: TRBJ2-1
D gene: .
V gene: TRBV4-1
CDR3 DNA: TGCGCCAGCAGCCTACTCGGGAATGATGAGCAGTTCTTC
CDR3 protein: CASSLLGNDEQFF

clone size: .
J gene: TRBJ1-2
D gene: TRBD1
V gene: TRBV2
CDR3 DNA: TGTGCCAGCGAATTAAGCACAGGGGCCTATGGCTACACCTTC
CDR3 protein: CASELSTGAYGYTF

clone size: .
J gene: TRBJ2-2
D gene: .
V gene: TRBV30
CDR3 DNA: TGTGCCTGGAGTGCAGAACCTGCACGGGCCGGGGAGCTGTTTTTT
CDR3 protein: CAWSAEPARAGELFF

clone size: once
J gene: TRBJ2-1
D gene: .
V gene: TRBV4-3
CDR3 DNA: TGCGCCAGCAGCCAATTTGCAGGGGATGTCGCTCCTTACAATGAGCAGTTCTTC
CDR3 protein: CASSQFAGDVAPYNEQFF

clone size: .
J gene: TRBJ2-3
D gene: TRBD2
V gene: TRBV30
CDR3 DNA: TGTGCCTGCGGGGGGGCGCCACATACGCAGTATTTT
CDR3 protein: CACGGAPHTQYF

clone size: .
J gene: TRBJ2-1
D gene: TRBD1
V gene: TRBV11-3
CDR3 DNA: TGTGCCAGCAGCCCAGGACAGGGCTCCTACAATGAGCAGTTCTTC
CDR3 protein: CASSPGQGSYNEQFF

clone size: .
J gene: TRBJ1-2
D gene: .
V gene: TRBV14
CDR3 DNA: TGTGCCAGCAGCCAAAACCTAGCTAACTATGGCTACACCTTC
CDR3 protein: CASSQNLANYGYTF

clone size: few
J gene: TRBJ1-2
D gene: TRBD1
V gene: TRBV3-1/TRBV3-2
CDR3 DNA: TGTGCCAGCAGCCGACAGGGTAACTATGGCTACACCTTC
CDR3 protein: CASSRQGNYGYTF

clone size: .
J gene: TRBJ1-2
D gene: .
V gene: TRBV19
CDR3 DNA: TGTGCCACCCGACCGACAGTAGTATATGGCTACACCTTC
CDR3 protein: CATRPTVVYGYTF

clone size: .
J gene: TRBJ2-3
D gene: TRBD1
V gene: TRBV20-1
CDR3 DNA: TGCAGTGCTAGTACGGGGACAGCCAACACAGATACGCAGTATTTT
CDR3 protein: CSASTGTANTDTQYF

clone size: once
J gene: TRBJ2-3
D gene: .
V gene: TRBV19
CDR3 DNA: TGTGCCAGTAGTATAGGATCGGTGGGCGGCACAGATACGCAGTATTTT
CDR3 protein: CASSIGSVGGTDTQYF

clone size: .
J gene: TRBJ2-5
D gene: TRBD1
V gene: TRBV24-1
CDR3 DNA: TGTGCCACCAGTAGACAGGGATTTTACCAGTACTTC
CDR3 protein: CATSRQGFYQYF

clone size: .
J gene: TRBJ1-1
D gene: .
V gene: TRBV30
CDR3 DNA: TGTGCCTGGAGCCAGGATGACACTGAAGCTTTCTTT
CDR3 protein: CAWSQDDTEAFF

clone size: .
J gene: TRBJ2-5
D gene: TRBD1
V gene: TRBV18
CDR3 DNA: TGTGCCAGCTCATCTCCCGGGACAGGGGCGGGAGAGACCCAGTACTTC
CDR3 protein: CASSSPGTGAGETQYF

clone size: .
J gene: TRBJ2-5
D gene: TRBD2
V gene: TRBV18
CDR3 DNA: TGTGCCAGCTCACCACAGGGACTAGCGGGGGGCCAAGAGACCCAGTACTTC
CDR3 protein: CASSPQGLAGGQETQYF

clone size: .
J gene: TRBJ1-2
D gene: .
V gene: TRBV7-3
CDR3 DNA: TGTGCCAGCAGCTTAGGCCCTGAGGAAGGCTACACCTTC
CDR3 protein: CASSLGPEEGYTF

clone size: few
J gene: TRBJ2-5
D gene: TRBD1
V gene: TRBV7-2
CDR3 DNA: TGTGCCAGCAGCTTAGGTTGGCCGGGACAGGGCCAAGAGACCCAGTACTTC
CDR3 protein: CASSLGWPGQGQETQYF

clone size: .
J gene: TRBJ1-5
D gene: .
V gene: TRBV6-5
CDR3 DNA: TGTGCCAGCAGTTACTCGCCCGGGGGAGATCAGCCCCAGCATTTT
CDR3 protein: CASSYSPGGDQPQHF

clone size: .
J gene: TRBJ2-5
D gene: .
V gene: TRBV6-5
CDR3 DNA: TGTGCCAGCAGCATTACTAGGGATAGGGAGACCCAGTACTTC
CDR3 protein: CASSITRDRETQYF

clone size: .
J gene: TRBJ2-3
D gene: .
V gene: TRBV27
CDR3 DNA: TGTGCCAGCAGTTTCCTGGCAGGGACAGATACGCAGTATTTT
CDR3 protein: CASSFLAGTDTQYF

clone size: .
J gene: TRBJ1-2
D gene: .
V gene: TRBV12-3/TRBV12-4
CDR3 DNA: TGTGCCAGCACCATAACAGAGTACTATGGCTACACCTTC
CDR3 protein: CASTITEYYGYTF

clone size: .
J gene: TRBJ1-1
D gene: TRBD1
V gene: TRBV30
CDR3 DNA: TGTGCCTGGGACAGGGGTAGGATCGGCACTGAAGCTTTCTTT
CDR3 protein: CAWDRGRIGTEAFF

clone size: .
J gene: TRBJ2-7
D gene: TRBD1
V gene: TRBV4-3
CDR3 DNA: TGCGCCAGCAGCCCTTCACAGGGGTGGTACGAGCAGTACTTC
CDR3 protein: CASSPSQGWYEQYF

clone size: .
J gene: TRBJ2-5
D gene: .
V gene: TRBV6-2/TRBV6-3
CDR3 DNA: TGTGCCAGCAGTTACGAGGTGAAGACCCAGTACTTC
CDR3 protein: CASSYEVKTQYF

clone size: .
J gene: TRBJ2-4
D gene: .
V gene: TRBV5-1
CDR3 DNA: TGCGCCAGCAGCTGGACGGGGGCGGGAGAGGCCAAAAACATTCAGTACTTC
CDR3 protein: CASSWTGAGEAKNIQYF

clone size: .
J gene: TRBJ2-3
D gene: TRBD2
V gene: TRBV29-1
CDR3 DNA: TGCAGCCTCTCGGGACTAGCGGGGACAGATACGCAGTATTTT
CDR3 protein: CSLSGLAGTDTQYF

clone size: .
J gene: TRBJ2-3
D gene: TRBD2
V gene: TRBV2
CDR3 DNA: TGTGCCAGCAGTTGGAGCGGGGGGGCCGGCACAGATACGCAGTATTTT
CDR3 protein: CASSWSGGAGTDTQYF

clone size: .
J gene: TRBJ2-5
D gene: TRBD1
V gene: TRBV3-1/TRBV3-2
CDR3 DNA: TGTGCCAGCAGCCAGGGACAGACGTACCAAGAGACCCAGTACTTC
CDR3 protein: CASSQGQTYQETQYF

clone size: .
J gene: TRBJ2-1
D gene: .
V gene: TRBV24-1
CDR3 DNA: TGTGCCACCTACGGCGGAAACAATGAGCAGTTCTTC
CDR3 protein: CATYGGNNEQFF

clone size: .
J gene: TRBJ2-7
D gene: TRBD2
V gene: TRBV30
CDR3 DNA: TGTGCCTGGAGTGTACTAGCGGGGGCCTACGAGCAGTACTTC
CDR3 protein: CAWSVLAGAYEQYF